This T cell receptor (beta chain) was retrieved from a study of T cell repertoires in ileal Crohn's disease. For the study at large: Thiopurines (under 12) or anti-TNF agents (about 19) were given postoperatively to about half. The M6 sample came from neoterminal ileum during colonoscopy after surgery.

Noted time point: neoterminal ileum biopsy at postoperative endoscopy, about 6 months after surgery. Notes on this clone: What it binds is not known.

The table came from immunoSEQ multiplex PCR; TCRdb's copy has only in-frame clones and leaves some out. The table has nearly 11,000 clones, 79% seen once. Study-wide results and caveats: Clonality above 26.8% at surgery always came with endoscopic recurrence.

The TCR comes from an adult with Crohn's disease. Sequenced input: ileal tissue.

The CDR3 here is CATSRDGGYTEAFF. CDR3 nucleotide sequence: TGTGCCACCAGCAGAGATGGCGGATACACTGAAGCTTTCTTT. V and J are TRBV15 and TRBJ1-1; D not certain. The CDR3 length is 14 residues. V gave up 0 bases and J gave up 3 bases, with 8 bases separating them. Germline values: CDR1 LNHNV, CDR2 YYDKDF (reference sequence).